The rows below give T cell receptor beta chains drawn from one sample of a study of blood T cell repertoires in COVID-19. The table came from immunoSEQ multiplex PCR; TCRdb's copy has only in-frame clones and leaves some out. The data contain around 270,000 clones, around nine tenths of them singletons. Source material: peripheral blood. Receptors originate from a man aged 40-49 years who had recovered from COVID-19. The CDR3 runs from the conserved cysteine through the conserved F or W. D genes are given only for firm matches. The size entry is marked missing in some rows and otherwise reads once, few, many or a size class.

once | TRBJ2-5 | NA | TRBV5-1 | TGCGCCAGCAGCTTGGTAGGGGAAGAGACCCAGTACTTC | CASSLVGEETQYF
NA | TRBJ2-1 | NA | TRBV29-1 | TGCAGCGTAGGCGGAGGAGTGCAGTTCTTC | CSVGGGVQFF
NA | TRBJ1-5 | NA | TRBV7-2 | TGTGCCAGCAGCTTTGTCCAGGGTAGCAATCAGCCCCAGCATTTT | CASSFVQGSNQPQHF
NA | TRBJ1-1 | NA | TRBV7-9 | TGTGCCAGCAGCTCAAGAGGACAGCCGAACACTGAAGCTTTCTTT | CASSSRGQPNTEAFF
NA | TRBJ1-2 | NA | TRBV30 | TGTGCCTGGACTCGACACAGTCCCAACTATGGCTACACCTTC | CAWTRHSPNYGYTF
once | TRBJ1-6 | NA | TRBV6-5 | TGTGCCAGCAGTTACTCGCGAGGGCTAGGTTCACCCCTCCACTTT | CASSYSRGLGSPLHF
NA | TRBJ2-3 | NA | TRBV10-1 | TGCGCCAGCGTCGGCCGGGAAGGGGATACGCAGTATTTT | CASVGREGDTQYF
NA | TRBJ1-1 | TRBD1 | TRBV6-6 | TGTGCCAGCAGTCACAGGGGGCGTGACACTGAAGCTTTCTTT | CASSHRGRDTEAFF
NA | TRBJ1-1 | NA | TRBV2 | TGTGCCAGCGGTCAGGGATCCCTGAACACTGAAGCTTTCTTT | CASGQGSLNTEAFF
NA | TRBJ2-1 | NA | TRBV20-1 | TGCAGTGCTAGTGGGTACAGAAACTACAATGAGCAGTTCTTC | CSASGYRNYNEQFF
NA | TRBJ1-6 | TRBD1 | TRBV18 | TGTGCCAGCTCACCAAGTGCAGGGGGCAATTCACCCCTCCACTTT | CASSPSAGGNSPLHF
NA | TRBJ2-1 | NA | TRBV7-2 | TGTGCCAGCAGCTTAGGGATACAGGGAACCTACTCCTACAATGAGCAGTTCTTC | CASSLGIQGTYSYNEQFF
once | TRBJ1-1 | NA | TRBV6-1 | TGTGCCAGCAGTGAATGGGCAGGGCCGAACACTGAAGCTTTCTTT | CASSEWAGPNTEAFF
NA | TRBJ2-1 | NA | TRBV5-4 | TGTGCCAGCAGCTTGAATCAGGGGCGCAGGGTGGAAGAGCAGTTCTTC | CASSLNQGRRVEEQFF
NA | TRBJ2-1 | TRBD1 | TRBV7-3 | TGTGCCAGCAGTTCCAGACCCCACAGGGGGTCCTACAATGAGCAGTTCTTC | CASSSRPHRGSYNEQFF
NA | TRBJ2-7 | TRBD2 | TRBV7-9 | TGTGCCAGCAGGTCCCGGGCGGGAGGGGAACACGAGCAGTACTTC | CASRSRAGGEHEQYF
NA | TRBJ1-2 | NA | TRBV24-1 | TGTGCCACCAGTGATCGGACAGACCGCTACACCTTC | CATSDRTDRYTF
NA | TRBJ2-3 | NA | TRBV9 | TGTGCCAGCAGCGCCAAGAGTGGCACAGATACGCAGTATTTT | CASSAKSGTDTQYF
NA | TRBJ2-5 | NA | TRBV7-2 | TGTGCCAGCAGCCCGCCTAGCGAGACCCAGTACTTC | CASSPPSETQYF
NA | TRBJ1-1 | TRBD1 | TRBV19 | TGTGCCAGTAGTATCAGACAGGGTCTGCCTAGGGCGGACACTGAAGCTTTCTTT | CASSIRQGLPRADTEAFF
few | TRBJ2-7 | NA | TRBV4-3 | TGCGCCAGCACTAATCGACCGGGACTGTGTAACTACGAGCAGTACTTC | CASTNRPGLCNYEQYF
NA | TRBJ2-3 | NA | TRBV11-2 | TGTGCCAGCAGCTTAGATTGGACATCGACAGATACGCAGTATTTT | CASSLDWTSTDTQYF
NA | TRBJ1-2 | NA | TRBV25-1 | TGTGCCAGCAGTGCCAGACTCTCTGGCTACACCTTC | CASSARLSGYTF
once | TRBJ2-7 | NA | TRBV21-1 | TGTGCCAGCAGCAAAGATGCAGGGCTTTACGAGCAGTACTTC | CASSKDAGLYEQYF
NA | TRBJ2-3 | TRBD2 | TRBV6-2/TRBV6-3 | TGTGCCAGCAGTTTTGATCAGGCGGGAGGGGCAGATACGCAGTATTTT | CASSFDQAGGADTQYF
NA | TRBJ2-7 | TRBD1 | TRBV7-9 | TGTGCCAGCAGCTCCCCAAGACAGGGTACCGCATACGAGCAGTACTTC | CASSSPRQGTAYEQYF
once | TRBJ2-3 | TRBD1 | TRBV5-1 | TGCGCCAGCAGCTTGCAAATTTGGGACAGGTCTACAGATACGCAGTATTTT | CASSLQIWDRSTDTQYF
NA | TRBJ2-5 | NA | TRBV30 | TGTGCCCACAGAGGGGGTCCCCGTTTCCAAGAGACCCAGTACTTC | CAHRGGPRFQETQYF
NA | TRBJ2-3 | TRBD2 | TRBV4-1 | TGCGCCAGCAGCCAAGTCGGGACTACTCACTTCACAGATACGCAGTATTTT | CASSQVGTTHFTDTQYF
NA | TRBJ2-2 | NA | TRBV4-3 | TGCGCCAGCAGCCAAGATCTGAGGGACTCAAACACCGGGGAGCTGTTTTTT | CASSQDLRDSNTGELFF
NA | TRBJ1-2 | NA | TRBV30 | TGTGCCTGGGGTCCCAGCCCAGGCCGAAACTATGGCTACACCTTC | CAWGPSPGRNYGYTF
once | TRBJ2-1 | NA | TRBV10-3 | TGTGCCATCAGTGAGTCGTGGCAGGCAAATGAGCAGTTCTTC | CAISESWQANEQFF
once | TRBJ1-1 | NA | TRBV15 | TGTGCCACCAGCAGAGGACGGGGGAACACTGAAGCTTTCTTT | CATSRGRGNTEAFF
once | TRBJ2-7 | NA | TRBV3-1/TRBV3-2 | TGTGCCAGCAGCGAGGTAGGCTACGAGCAGTACTTC | CASSEVGYEQYF
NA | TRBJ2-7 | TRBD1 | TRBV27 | TGTGCCAGCAGTCCCGGGGACAGACCCTCCTACGAGCAGTACTTC | CASSPGDRPSYEQYF
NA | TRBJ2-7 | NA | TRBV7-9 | TGTGCCAGCAGCTTACAGCCCCCCGGGACTGCTATCTACGAGCAGTACTTC | CASSLQPPGTAIYEQYF
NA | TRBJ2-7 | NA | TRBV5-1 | TGCGCCAGCAGCTTGGGCGACTTCACCTACGAGCAGTACTTC | CASSLGDFTYEQYF
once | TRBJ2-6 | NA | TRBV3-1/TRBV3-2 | TGTGCCAGCAGCCAAGATTATTCTGAGACTAGGACGAGCTCTGGGGCCAACGTCCTGACTTTC | CASSQDYSETRTSSGANVLTF
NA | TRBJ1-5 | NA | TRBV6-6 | TGTGCCAGCAACAGGGATGTTGATCAGCCCCAGCATTTT | CASNRDVDQPQHF
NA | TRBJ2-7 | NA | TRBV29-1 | TGCAGCGTTCTGAGGGGAGGCTACGAGCAGTACTTC | CSVLRGGYEQYF
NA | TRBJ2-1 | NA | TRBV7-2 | TGTGCCAGCAGCTTAGAAGCCAGCGGGCCCCCGTACAATGAGCAGTTCTTC | CASSLEASGPPYNEQFF
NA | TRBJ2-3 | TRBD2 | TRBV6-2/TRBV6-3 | TGTGCCAGCAGTTACTCGTTGACTAGCGGGGGTAAAGATACGCAGTATTTT | CASSYSLTSGGKDTQYF
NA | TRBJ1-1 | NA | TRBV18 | TGTGCCAGCTCCCGGTCCCAGGGCACTGAAGCTTTCTTT | CASSRSQGTEAFF
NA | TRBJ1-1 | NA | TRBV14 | TGTGCCAGCAGCCAAATGGGGACATTCACTGAAGCTTTCTTT | CASSQMGTFTEAFF
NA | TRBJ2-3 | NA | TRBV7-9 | TGTGCCAGCAGCTTAGTCGGACAGTCGAGCACAGATACGCAGTATTTT | CASSLVGQSSTDTQYF
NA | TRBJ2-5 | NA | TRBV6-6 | TGTGCCAGCAGTCCAAGACAGCAACAAGAGACCCAGTACTTC | CASSPRQQQETQYF
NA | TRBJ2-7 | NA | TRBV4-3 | TGCGCCAGCAGCCAAGCCCAGGGTGGTAGCTACGAGCAGTACTTC | CASSQAQGGSYEQYF
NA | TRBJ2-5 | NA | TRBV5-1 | TGCGCCAGCAGCTTCGGGATTCCTCAAGAGACCCAGTACTTC | CASSFGIPQETQYF
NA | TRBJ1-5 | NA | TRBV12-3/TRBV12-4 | TGTGCCAGCAGTTTTTCGGGAAATCAGCCCCAGCATTTT | CASSFSGNQPQHF
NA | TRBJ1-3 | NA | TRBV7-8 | TGTGCCACCCACCAGGGGATCTCTGGAAACACCATATATTTT | CATHQGISGNTIYF
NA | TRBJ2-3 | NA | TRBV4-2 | TGTGCCAGCAGCCAAGATCGCGCTAATACGCAGTATTTT | CASSQDRANTQYF
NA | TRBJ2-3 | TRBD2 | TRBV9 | TGTGCCAGCAGCGTAGGGGTAGCGGGGGGGAAGGATACGCAGTATTTT | CASSVGVAGGKDTQYF
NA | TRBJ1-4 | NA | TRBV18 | TGTGCCAGCACCCCAGGAGGCCTTACAACTAATGAAAAACTGTTTTTT | CASTPGGLTTNEKLFF
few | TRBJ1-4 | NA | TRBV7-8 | TGTGCCAGCAGTCAAGCGGTGGGGGGACTTAATGAAAAACTGTTTTTT | CASSQAVGGLNEKLFF